A single sample is the source of the 24 T cell receptor beta chains below, sequenced in a study of molecular identifiers for immune sequencing clone quantification. TCRdb reprocessed the PCR reads with MiXCR, giving one entry per CDR3 protein. Seen here are around 480,000 distinct CDR3 sequences, 25% observed once, and the top ten hold over 0.6%. Material for sequencing was naive CD8+ T cells from blood, with Jurkat cell RNA spiked in. The subset is: FACS-sorted CD8+CD4-CCR7+CD45RA+ naive T cells. All receptors come from a human donor in good health. Some libraries in this study had Jurkat cell RNA spiked in.

This clonotype occurred many times. The chain employs TRBV7-9 and TRBJ1-1; D unresolved. CDR1 SEHNR and CDR2 FQNEAQ come from the germline V gene (reference sequence). V was trimmed by 0 bases and J by 1 base, leaving 12 bases between them. The CDR3 has 16 residues. The chain's CDR3 is CASSLAVNGENTEAFF. The CDR3 nucleotides read TGTGCCAGCAGCTTAGCAGTCAATGGGGAGAACACTGAAGCTTTCTTT.

This clonotype has more than one count but fewer than ten. The rearrangement links TRBV4-3 to TRBJ2-5, with 8 bases that match TRBD1. The CDR3 is 17 residues long. Germline lookup yields CDR1 LGHNA and CDR2 YSLEER. The J segment lost 5 bases and the V segment lost 0 bases, leaving 11 bases of the junction unmatched. The chain's CDR3 is CASSQEPPGGDWETQYF. The CDR3 DNA reads TGCGCCAGCAGCCAAGAACCCCCAGGGGGCGATTGGGAGACCCAGTACTTC.

This clonotype was seen only a few times. The rearrangement joins TRBV7-2 to TRBJ2-7; TRBD2 might be the D (6 bases). The V end was cut by 1 base, the J end by 2 bases, with 12 bases between. Germline-derived CDR1 and CDR2 are SGHTA and FQGNSA. This CDR3 is 15 amino acids long. The CDR3 bases are TGTGCCAGCAGCTTAGGGCAGCGGGCACCCTACGAGCAGTACTTC. This translates into CASSLGQRAPYEQYF.

This clonotype was seen more than once but under ten times. The rearrangement links TRBV6-6 to TRBJ2-7, with D maybe TRBD2 (6 bases). Trimming took 11 bases from V and 0 from J, leaving 14 bases between them. Germline-derived CDR1 and CDR2 are MNHNY and SVGAGI (reference sequence). The CDR3 extends over 13 amino acids. The DNA of the CDR3 is TGTGCCGCCACCGGGACTGGCTCCTACGAGCAGTACTTC. Residues: CAATGTGSYEQYF.

Worth noting for this clonotype: A single base separates this from a much larger clone, so it may be a read error. This chain uses TRBV6-2 or TRBV6-3 with TRBJ1-1; 7 bases are shared with TRBD1. The CDR3 consists of 14 residues. V shed 5 bases, J shed 10 bases, and the junction held 13 bases outside the gene matches. Germline lookup yields CDR1 MNHEY and CDR2 SVGEGT. The CDR3 protein is CASSTLTGEAAAFF. Written as DNA, the CDR3 is TGTGCCAGCAGTACACTCACAGGGGAGGCTGCAGCTTTCTTT.

The V call is TRBV4-1, the J call TRBJ1-5; D is possibly TRBD1 (6 bases). CDR3 length: 15 amino acids. Trimming stripped 2 bases from V and 6 bases from J, with 14 bases between. The germline CDR1 and CDR2 sequences are MGHRA and YSYEKL. CDR3 region: CASSQPPGAGQPQHF. The CDR3 DNA reads TGCGCCAGCAGCCAACCCCCAGGGGCGGGTCAGCCCCAGCATTTT.

This clonotype showed up just a few times. The V call is TRBV28, the J call TRBJ1-5; D is undetermined. V was pared by 6 bases and J by 8 bases, with 11 bases between. This CDR3 is 12 amino acids long. Germline V gene sequence: CDR1 MDHEN, CDR2 SYDVKM. CDR3 region: CASSPGFEPQHF. Written as DNA, the CDR3 is TGTGCCAGCAGCCCAGGATTTGAGCCCCAGCATTTT.

This clonotype has more than one count but fewer than ten. The CDR3 loop is CASSLGLGQQETQYF. The DNA of the CDR3 is TGTGCCAGCAGCCTAGGGTTGGGACAGCAAGAGACCCAGTACTTC. V usage is TRBV7-8 and J usage is TRBJ2-5; 7 positions agree with TRBD1. Germline CDR1 and CDR2: SGHVS and FQNEAQ. The CDR3 sequence is 15 residues long. Trimming took 5 bases from V and 2 from J; bases not matched to a gene: 8.

V usage is TRBV9 and J usage is TRBJ1-2; a possible D gene is TRBD1 (5 bases). Germline V lookup: CDR1 SGDLS, CDR2 YYNGEE. The CDR3 consists of 13 residues. Trimming removed 4 bases at V and 8 bases at J, with 15 bases between. The CDR3 DNA follows: TGTGCCAGCAGCTTACGGGACGCCGGGGGCTACACCTTC. Translation: CASSLRDAGGYTF.

This clonotype was observed once. This may be a read error, as it is one base from a much larger clone. The rearrangement links TRBV4-3 to TRBJ2-7; TRBD1 matches at 7 bases. The CDR3 contains 13 residues. With 1 base clipped from V and 12 bases from J, the junction kept 9 bases outside the gene matches. The germline V gene encodes CDR1 LGHNA and CDR2 YSLEER. The CDR3 reads CASSQGDSGVRYF. The CDR3 nucleotides read TGCGCCAGCAGCCAAGGGGACAGCGGCGTGCGGTACTTC.

The chain employs TRBV28 and TRBJ2-7; D gene unclear. This CDR3 has 16 residues. Germline V gene data show CDR1 as MDHEN and CDR2 as SYDVKM. V was shortened by 7 bases and J by 0 bases, with 19 bases between the two germline ends. CDR3 loop: CASTTQRELASYEQYF. In DNA form, the CDR3 reads TGTGCCAGCACCACCCAAAGAGAGCTCGCCTCCTACGAGCAGTACTTC.

About this clonotype: A read error may explain this, as a much larger clone is one base away. The rearrangement links TRBV5-1 to TRBJ1-1, with unresolved D. Trimming stripped 4 bases from V and 6 bases from J, with 16 bases between. The CDR3 is 14 residues long. Per the germline V gene, CDR1 is SGHRS and CDR2 is YFSETQ. The CDR3 here is CASSVVGGLAEAFF. The CDR3, as DNA: TGCGCCAGCAGCGTGGTCGGAGGGCTAGCTGAAGCTTTCTTT.

This clonotype was found a few times. The chain employs TRBV3-1 and TRBJ2-2; 7 nucleotides align to TRBD1. V gave up 4 bases and J gave up 6 bases; unmatched junction bases: 8. Germline loops: CDR1 LGHDT, CDR2 YNNKEL (reference sequence). There are 15 residues in the CDR3. The CDR3 DNA follows: TGTGCCAGCAGCCCCAGACAGGGTGTCGCCGGGGAGCTGTTTTTT. Translation: CASSPRQGVAGELFF. Filled out from reference TRBV3-1 and TRBJ2-2, the complete variable domain reads DTAVSQTPKYLVTQMGNDKSIKCEQNLGHDTMYWYKQDSKKFLKIMFSYNNKELIINETVPNRFSPKSPDKAHLNLHINSLELGDSAVYFCASSPRQGVAGELFFGEGSRLTVL.

The V gene is TRBV13, the J gene TRBJ2-4; the D is unclear. CDR3 length: 13 residues. Germline loops: CDR1 PRHDT, CDR2 FYEKMQ (reference sequence). V lost 5 bases and J 8 bases, leaving 13 bases between the germline ends. In nucleotides, the CDR3 is TGTGCCAGCAGCCCCCGCCTAGAGGACATTCAGTACTTC. Protein product: CASSPRLEDIQYF.

This clonotype came up once. A much larger clone sits a single nucleotide away, making a read error possible. Likely a read error: the CDR3 ends without its conserved phenylalanine or tryptophan. CDR3 in DNA: TGTGCCAGCAGCTTGGGGACAGCGGCCACTGAAGCTTTCCTT. The encoded protein is CASSLGTAATEAFL. The chain uses TRBV9 and TRBJ1-1; 7 nucleotides line up with TRBD1. CDR1 and CDR2 (germline): SGDLS, YYNGEE. The ends lost 4 bases at V and 4 bases at J; junction bases unmatched: 7. This CDR3 is 14 amino acids long.

This clonotype was counted between two and nine times. V and J are TRBV11-2 and TRBJ2-5; D might be TRBD1 or TRBD2, each matching 5 bases. Per the germline V gene, CDR1 is SGHAT and CDR2 is FQNNGV. This CDR3 has 17 residues. Trimming stripped 5 bases from V and 0 bases from J, with 19 bases between. Here the CDR3 DNA reads TGTGCCAGCAGCACCTGGGGGATCGAGGGAGACCAAGAGACCCAGTACTTC. The encoded protein is CASSTWGIEGDQETQYF.

This clonotype was counted many times. The chain is built from TRBV4-1 and TRBJ1-1, with D perhaps matching TRBD1 (5 bases). In germline, CDR1 is MGHRA, CDR2 YSYEKL. V was trimmed by 1 base and J by 3 bases, leaving 12 bases between them. The CDR3 consists of 15 residues. CDR3 coding DNA: TGCGCCAGCAGCCAAGTTTACCCGGGGGACACTGAAGCTTTCTTT. Translation: CASSQVYPGDTEAFF.

This clonotype was seen only a few times. The chain is built from TRBV4-1 and TRBJ2-5; D remains ambiguous. Germline loops: CDR1 MGHRA, CDR2 YSYEKL. The CDR3 covers 16 residues. V was cut by 1 base and J by 5 bases, with 17 bases left in between. Here the CDR3 reads CASSQVGSSKLETQYF. In DNA, the CDR3 is TGCGCCAGCAGCCAAGTGGGGTCCAGTAAATTGGAGACCCAGTACTTC.

The J gene is TRBJ1-1, the V gene TRBV12-3 or TRBV12-4, with D perhaps TRBD1 (5 bases). This CDR3 is 14 amino acids long. CDR3 sequence reads: CAARGKGPNTEAFF. CDR3 DNA sequence: TGTGCGGCGAGGGGCAAGGGGCCGAACACTGAAGCTTTCTTT.

Worth noting for this clonotype: This CDR3 fails to terminate in the conserved phenylalanine or tryptophan, so it likely reflects a read error. The rearrangement joins TRBV6-5 to TRBJ1-5; 9 bases fit TRBD1. The CDR3 sequence is 15 residues long. Unmatched junction bases numbered 10, after V lost 6 bases and J lost 7 bases. The germline V gene has CDR1 MNHEY and CDR2 SVGAGI. The CDR3 spells CASSLRQGDIQPQHL. CDR3 in DNA: TGTGCCAGCAGCCTCCGACAGGGGGATATCCAGCCCCAGCATCTT.

The chain couples TRBV19 to TRBJ1-2, with D uncertain. V shed 5 bases and J shed 0 bases, with 7 bases lying between them. The CDR3 extends over 13 amino acids. Germline V CDR1 and CDR2: LNHDA, SQIVND (reference sequence). The DNA for the CDR3 is TGTGCCAGTAGTGTGGCGGCTAACTATGGCTACACCTTC. Amino acids: CASSVAANYGYTF.

This clonotype was counted between two and nine times. The chain couples TRBV9 to TRBJ2-2; 12 bases are shared with TRBD2. The trim removed 3 bases at V and 5 bases at J, leaving 2 bases unmatched. CDR1 is SGDLS, CDR2 YYNGEE, per germline. The CDR3 sequence is 15 residues long. DNA of the CDR3: TGTGCCAGCAGCGAAACTAGCGGGGGGACCGGGGAGCTGTTTTTT. It specifies CASSETSGGTGELFF.

The rearrangement links TRBV27 to TRBJ2-6; weak D call: TRBD1 (5 bases). CDR3 length equals 16 residues. V lost 2 bases to trimming and J lost 4 bases, with 12 bases between them. Germline V gene sequence: CDR1 MNHEY, CDR2 SMNVEV (reference sequence). The CDR3 sequence is CASSLIGATGANVLTF. CDR3 coding DNA: TGTGCCAGCAGTTTAATAGGGGCAACCGGGGCCAACGTCCTGACTTTC.

The chain joins TRBV7-3 to TRBJ2-1; 8 bases are a match to TRBD1. The CDR3 is 16 amino acids. The V and J ends lost 3 bases and 5 bases, in that order; junction bases with no gene match: 9. CDR1 and CDR2 (germline): SGHTA, FQGTGA. CDR3 bases: TGTGCCAGCAGCTTCACTTCCGGGACAGGAGACAATGAGCAGTTCTTC. Translation: CASSFTSGTGDNEQFF.